The 3 T cell receptor beta chains below all came from one sample that was sequenced in a study of control samples from healthy donors and cancer patients (dated by TCRdb to about 2020). Libraries were built with the immunoSEQ multiplex PCR assay. TCRdb holds this immuneACCESS table with in-frame rearrangements only. Some clones are missing; in checked studies, unresolved V genes explain under half, and the rest has no known cause. The sample yields roughly 140,000 clones; roughly 92% were counted once. The ten largest clonotypes hold 2% to 2.5% of the sample. The sample comprised blood. The origin of the receptors is a man aged 45-65 years in good health.

This clone was recorded once. The chain has TRBV5-4 and TRBJ2-7; 9 bases line up with TRBD2. Unmatched junction bases numbered 8, after V lost 0 bases and J lost 7 bases. The CDR3 runs to 15 residues. CDR1 is SGHNT and CDR2 is YYREEE in the germline V gene (reference sequence). This CDR3 reads CASSLGAGGPREQYF. The DNA for the CDR3 is TGTGCCAGCAGCTTGGGGGCGGGAGGGCCGAGGGAGCAGTACTTC.

The chain employs TRBV10-3 and TRBJ2-7; D remains unclear. The CDR3 loop spans 16 amino acids. With 0 bases removed from V and 1 base from J, the gap between germline ends came to 13 bases. Germline values: CDR1 ENHRY, CDR2 SYGVKD. CDR3 sequence (DNA): TGTGCCATCAGTGAGTCTCGACCCGGGCGGTCCTACGAGCAGTACTTC. Residues: CAISESRPGRSYEQYF.

The rearrangement links TRBV5-1 to TRBJ2-1; 11 bases are shared with TRBD2. Per the germline V gene, CDR1 is SGHRS and CDR2 is YFSETQ. The CDR3 is 15 amino acids. The junction had 11 bases not matched to a gene; V was cut back by 5 bases and J by 10 bases. The CDR3: CASRAGTSGYGEQFF. The CDR3 bases are TGCGCCAGCAGAGCCGGGACTAGCGGCTATGGGGAGCAGTTCTTC.